This TCR beta chain derives from a study of blood T cell repertoires in COVID-19. Study summary: PBMCs, B-cell-depleted T cells, or T cells were the source of the cDNA or gDNA that made up the material.

Data came from immunoSEQ multiplex PCR; TCRdb stores just in-frame clones and leaves some out. The sample consists of about 300,000 clones, just over 90% of them appearing once. Enrollment of patients from Seattle took place during active infection, with longitudinal follow-up. This clone was counted once. Deletions cut 4 bases from V and 2 bases from J, with 12 bases between. Germline CDR1 SGHTA, CDR2 FQGNSA. The length of the CDR3 is 14 residues. The V gene is TRBV7-2, the J gene TRBJ2-7; D unclear. The sample was peripheral blood. The receptor was isolated from a woman aged 25 to 39 with COVID-19, enrolled during active disease. The CDR3 nucleotides read TGTGCCAGCAGCTCCTCAGGTGGCCCCTACGAGCAGTACTTC. Protein product: CASSSSGGPYEQYF.